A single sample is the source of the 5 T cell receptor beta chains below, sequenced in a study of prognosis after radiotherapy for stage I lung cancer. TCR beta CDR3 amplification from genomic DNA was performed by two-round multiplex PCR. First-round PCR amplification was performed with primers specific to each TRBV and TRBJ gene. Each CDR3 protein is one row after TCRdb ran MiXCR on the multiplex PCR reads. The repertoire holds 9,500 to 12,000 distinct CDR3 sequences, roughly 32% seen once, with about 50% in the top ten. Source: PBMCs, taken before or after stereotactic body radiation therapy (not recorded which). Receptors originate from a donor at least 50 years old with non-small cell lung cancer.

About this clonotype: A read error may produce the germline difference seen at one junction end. CDR3: CVTSDSDRTGTDTQYF. In DNA, the CDR3 is TGTGTCACCAGTGATTCCGATCGGACGGGGACAGATACGCAGTATTTT. The gene calls are TRBV24-1 and TRBJ2-3; maybe TRBD2 (5 bases). The CDR3 consists of 16 residues. CDR1 KGHDR and CDR2 SFDVKD come from the germline V gene.

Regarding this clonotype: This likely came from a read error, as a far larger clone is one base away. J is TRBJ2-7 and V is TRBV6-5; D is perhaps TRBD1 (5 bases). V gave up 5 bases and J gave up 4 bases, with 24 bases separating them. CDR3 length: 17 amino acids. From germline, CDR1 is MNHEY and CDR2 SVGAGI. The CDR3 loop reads CASSVGRDSLVDYEQYF. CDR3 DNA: TGTGCCAGCAGTGTCGGCAGGGATTCTTTAGTGGATTACGAGCAGTACTTC.

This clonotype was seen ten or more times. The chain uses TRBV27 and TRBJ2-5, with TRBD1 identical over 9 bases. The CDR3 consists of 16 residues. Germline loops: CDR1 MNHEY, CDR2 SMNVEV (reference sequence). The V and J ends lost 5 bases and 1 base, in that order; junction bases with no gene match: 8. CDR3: CASSLRTGVFQETQYF. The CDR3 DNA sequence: TGTGCCAGCAGTCTCCGGACAGGGGTGTTCCAAGAGACCCAGTACTTC.

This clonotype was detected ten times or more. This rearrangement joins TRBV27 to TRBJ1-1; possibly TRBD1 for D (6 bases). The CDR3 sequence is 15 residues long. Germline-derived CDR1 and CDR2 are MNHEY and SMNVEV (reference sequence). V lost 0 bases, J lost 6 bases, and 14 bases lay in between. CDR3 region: CASSLSGRGGPEAFF. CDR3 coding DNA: TGTGCCAGCAGTTTATCCGGCAGGGGAGGCCCTGAAGCTTTCTTT.

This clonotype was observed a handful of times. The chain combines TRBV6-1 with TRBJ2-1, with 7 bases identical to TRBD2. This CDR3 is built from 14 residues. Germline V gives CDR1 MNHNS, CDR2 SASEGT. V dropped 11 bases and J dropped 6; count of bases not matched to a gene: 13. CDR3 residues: CAGGGLAVSNEQFF. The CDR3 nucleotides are TGTGCCGGGGGTGGGCTAGCGGTCTCCAATGAGCAGTTCTTC.